This T cell receptor (beta chain) was sequenced for a study of post-analysis software for immune sequencing data. For the study at large: Relapsing-remitting, secondary progressive and progressive-relapsing multiple sclerosis courses were included. General observations from the study: In patients, TRBV5-6, TRBV5-1 and TRBV20-1 belonged to about five TRBV segments found more frequently than in controls.

Germline V gene data show CDR1 as DFQATT and CDR2 as SNEGSKA (reference sequence). This CDR3 has 15 amino acids. V was shortened by 1 base and J by 0 bases, with 12 bases between the two germline ends. Built from TCR beta cDNA, the libraries had unique molecular identifiers in them. TCRdb ran MiXCR on the PCR reads and lists one entry per CDR3 protein. In the table there are 170,000 or so distinct CDR3 sequences, approximately 31% of which are singletons. With respect to this clonotype: The antigen is not known.

Sequencing was done on a sample of blood. This sequence was found in a girl aged 5 to 17 with multiple sclerosis. V and J are TRBV20-1 and TRBJ1-1, with a possible D match to TRBD1 (5 bases). CDR3 residues: CSARARGYMNTEAFF. The CDR3 DNA reads TGCAGTGCTAGAGCGAGGGGTTACATGAACACTGAAGCTTTCTTT.